Listed below are T cell receptor beta chains from one sample, sequenced in a study of CD8+ T cells in alopecia areata. Produced via immunoSEQ multiplex PCR; TCRdb's table is partial and in-frame only. The sample contains approximately 300,000 clones, about three fifths of which appear only once. Specimen: CD4+ T cells sorted from blood, collected at week 24, from a patient treated with tofacitinib. The receptor source for this set is a human donor with alopecia areata. Each CDR3 is given with its conserved first and last residue. A D gene is named only where the DNA matches it firmly.

d_call,v_call,cdr3_aa
TRBD1,TRBV30,CAWRPGQGVQDTIYF
NA,TRBV5-1,CASSLGQGVDEQYF
NA,TRBV30,CAWSSPPGYNEQFF
NA,TRBV27,CASRRPGLRPNNEQFF
NA,TRBV30,CAWSLGRERETQYF
NA,TRBV25-1,CASSEATGGLGYEQYF
NA,TRBV29-1,CSANRERNYGYTF
NA,TRBV30,CAWSTRDTQYF
NA,TRBV4-1,CASSQVLGEKLFF
NA,TRBV30,CASGHNYEQYF
TRBD1,TRBV9,CASSVGSRGLTEAFF
NA,TRBV6-5,CASTRLDPYEQYF
TRBD1,TRBV30,CAYTDGQVRDTQYF
TRBD1,TRBV7-9,CASSLYLDRALSGANVLTF
TRBD2,TRBV27,CASRSLAAGETDTQYF
NA,TRBV7-9,CASSLGLFSGTETHNEQFF
NA,TRBV5-1,CASSLDSGPYEQYF
NA,TRBV2,CASLRDYGYTF
TRBD1,TRBV2,CASSAGTGGTDTQYF
NA,TRBV7-2,CASSGRESPLHF
TRBD2,TRBV5-6,CASSLPGTSQESQYF
NA,TRBV4-2,CASSQGKLEETQYF
NA,TRBV18,CASSQGDYEQYF
NA,TRBV11-2,CASSLALVRRSSYEQYF
TRBD1,TRBV28,CASSLSGQGELF
NA,TRBV7-2,CASSPNRVGNNEKLFF
NA,TRBV27,CASSLSAKLTRPSTDTQYF
NA,TRBV9,CASSVSPAMNTEAFF
NA,TRBV9,CASSVEEGRNTEAFF
TRBD1,TRBV29-1,CSARQGLTGELFF
TRBD1,TRBV4-1,CASSQDEGGSGYGYTF
NA,TRBV2,CASSPGLNYGYTF
NA,TRBV27,CASSLRQGLQEQYF
NA,TRBV7-9,CASSLGSSGWEQYF
TRBD1,TRBV29-1,CSVEPRGQGRGYTF
TRBD2,TRBV29-1,CSVKGLAGFTETQYF
NA,TRBV30,CAWKQGPGSYEQYF
NA,TRBV27,CASSFRTDSSVGTEAFF
NA,TRBV7-6,CASSPSGDAGYGYTF
TRBD2,TRBV14,CASSELGGARTYNEQFF
NA,TRBV6-6,CASSPRDSRGATQYF
NA,TRBV7-2,CASSSRTRNTGELFF
TRBD2,TRBV2,CASRTRTSGAKTQYF
NA,TRBV27,CASSHRRDTQYF
TRBD2,TRBV25-1,CASMSLGTSGETQYF
NA,TRBV9,CASSPRTGEKLFF
TRBD1,TRBV4-1,CASSQGSLGTGNNQPQHF
TRBD2,TRBV5-1,CASSLDGGTTDTQYF
NA,TRBV6-5,CASTGGYGYTF
NA,TRBV4-2,CASSRLGLQETQYF